These T cell receptor beta chains were read from a single sample in a study of a mutant IDH1 vaccine in newly diagnosed glioma. The table came from immunoSEQ multiplex PCR; TCRdb's copy has only in-frame clones and leaves some out. The table lists tens of thousands of clones, roughly 86% of them singletons. These receptors lack a known antigen. Sequenced here: PBMCs, sampled from a glioma patient whose treatment included an IDH1 peptide vaccine. The receptor set was obtained from a man aged 25-45 years with glioma. Both conserved end residues are trimmed from each CDR3. Fields, in order: V gene, CDR3 protein.

TRBV5-4,ASSLGGTPERETQY
TRBV4-1,ASSQSWGGALETEAF
TRBV27,ASSLTSGRLSSYNEQF
TRBV5-8,ASSLDLRGYTEAF
TRBV15,ATSRDRGLIQPQH
TRBV6-6,ASSWEQGGIEKLF
TRBV5-4,ASSFRGDGANVLT
TRBV5-1,ASSPGTGWHEQY
TRBV18,ASSPDRGGNQPQH
TRBV20-1,SARGTNEQF
TRBV7-2,ASSQNLAGYPTGELF
TRBV27,ASSRFSEGGAYNEKLF
TRBV29-1,SVEGGQGFPEKLF
TRBV2,ASTSGGNTEAF
TRBV5-5,ASSLVLGEQY
TRBV4-1,ASGQEGTAQETQY
TRBV7-2,ASSLVKVEAF
TRBV29-1,SVGQGTSGSYEQY
TRBV11-2,ASSLTWGARYGYT
TRBV5-1,ASSLEGQTSMNTEAF
TRBV11-2,ASTFRQGIDEQY
TRBV11-3,ASSLSGTDTQY
TRBV10-3,AILSEFSGNTIY
TRBV6-1,ASSRKNTEAF
TRBV11-2,ASSLEQNEKLF
TRBV7-2,ASSLALGLAGETYEQY
TRBV6-5,ASSYLADGNQPQH
TRBV5-1,ASSLEQMNTEAF
TRBV6-5,ASSYGVGGTEAF
TRBV4-1,ASTPDGGVPEQY
TRBV6-1,ASSVDRTSGSETQY
TRBV5-1,ASSYYRGNTEAF
TRBV18,ASSPPRGTNTGELF
TRBV5-1,ASSSGTSGFSYNEQF
TRBV29-1,SALAGPLIGINEQF
TRBV18,ASSPKDSNTEAF